The sequence of this TCR beta chain was determined in a study of cytomegalovirus exposure and HLA in healthy donors. Study findings and constraints: The classifier reportedly diagnosed cytomegalovirus status with high specificity and sensitivity.

This clone was recorded once. The antigen remains undetermined. The CDR3 is 13 residues long. V was trimmed by 0 bases and J by 3 bases, leaving 6 bases between them. CDR1 is SGHAT and CDR2 is FQNNGV in the germline V gene. Primers: 60 Vbeta forward and 13 Jbeta reverse. Per the original methods: There were 70 million to 95 million unique TCR beta chains by a later count, and around 10 million of them were shared. Repertoires were generated with immunoSEQ multiplex PCR, while TCRdb's copy carries only in-frame clones and drops some. The DNA was the basis for D and trimming; V, J and clone size are from that table. This table holds more than 150,000 clones, 80% to 85% found once.

The TCR was taken from a woman in her 30s in good health and CMV-seronegative. The chain employs TRBV11-2 and TRBJ2-7; a weak D match, TRBD1 (5 bases). What was sequenced was PBMCs. CDR3 in amino acids: CASSLEGRYEQYF. The CDR3 region has the DNA TGTGCCAGCAGCTTAGAGGGGCGCTACGAGCAGTACTTC.